A single sample gave rise to the 29 T cell receptor beta chains below, sequenced in a study of blood T cell repertoires in COVID-19. The data were produced by immunoSEQ multiplex PCR, yet TCRdb's version contains in-frame clones alone and is incomplete. The sample records roughly 130,000 clones, 84% being singletons. The sequenced material came from peripheral blood. Every receptor here comes from a woman aged 25 to 39 who had recovered from COVID-19.

This sequence joins TRBV19 and TRBJ2-7; 7 bases align to TRBD1. The CDR3 runs 14 residues. V lost 2 bases to trimming and J lost 7 bases; unmatched junction nucleotides: 8. Germline V gives CDR1 LNHDA, CDR2 SQIVND (reference sequence). As DNA, the CDR3 is TGTGCCAGTAGTATACTCGGGACAGACCCAGAGCAGTACTTC. Translation gives CASSILGTDPEQYF.

The J gene is TRBJ2-1, the V gene TRBV2; 11 positions agree with TRBD2. With 8 bases clipped from V and 6 bases from J, the junction kept 6 bases outside the gene matches. CDR3 size: 14 residues. Per germline, CDR1 SNHLY and CDR2 FYNNEI. Written as DNA, the CDR3 is TGTGCCAGCTTCGGGACTAGCGGCTCCAATGAGCAGTTCTTC. This translates into CASFGTSGSNEQFF.

The genes are TRBV5-4 and TRBJ1-6, with D maybe TRBD1 (6 bases). Looked up from germline, CDR1 is SGHNT and CDR2 is YYREEE (reference sequence). With 0 bases removed from V and 9 bases from J, the gap between germline ends came to 13 bases. This CDR3 comprises 15 residues. Written as DNA, the CDR3 is TGTGCCAGCAGCTTGGCGGCAGGGGTAGGTTCACCCCTCCACTTT. Translation: CASSLAAGVGSPLHF.

J is TRBJ2-3 and V is TRBV9; D not resolved. Germline V CDR1 and CDR2: SGDLS, YYNGEE. Trimming shortened V by 4 bases and J by 1 base, and 10 bases separated the two germline ends. The CDR3 sequence is 14 residues long. The CDR3 is CASSLRGRTDTQYF. CDR3 in DNA: TGTGCCAGCAGCCTTAGAGGCCGCACAGATACGCAGTATTTT.

This clone was seen just once. The chain combines TRBV5-1 with TRBJ2-3; 10 nucleotides line up with TRBD2. The germline V gene encodes CDR1 SGHRS and CDR2 YFSETQ. J was trimmed by 5 bases and V by 2 bases; bases with no gene match: 5. This CDR3 spans 15 amino acids. CDR3 in DNA: TGCGCCAGCAGCTTAGCGGGAGGGCCTGGAGATACGCAGTATTTT. Its translation: CASSLAGGPGDTQYF.

The rearrangement joins TRBV7-8 to TRBJ1-2; possible D gene TRBD1, 5 bases. CDR3 length equals 15 residues. The germline V gene encodes CDR1 SGHVS and CDR2 FQNEAQ. V dropped 3 bases and J dropped 0 bases, with 11 bases sitting between them. The CDR3 reads CASSLATATNYGYTF. Written as DNA, the CDR3 is TGTGCCAGCAGCTTGGCGACAGCAACTAACTATGGCTACACCTTC.

This sequence joins TRBV9 and TRBJ2-7, with D perhaps matching TRBD1 (5 bases). The germline gives CDR1 SGDLS, CDR2 YYNGEE. The CDR3 is 14 residues long. Trimming pared 0 bases from V and 3 bases from J, leaving 10 bases between. CDR3 in DNA: TGTGCCAGCAGCGTAGGACAGACGGGCTACGAGCAGTACTTC. Its translation: CASSVGQTGYEQYF.

J is TRBJ2-1 and V is TRBV3-1 (or the pseudogene TRBV3-2), with 10 nucleotides matching TRBD2. Per the germline V gene, CDR1 is LGHDT and CDR2 is YNNKEL (reference sequence). CDR3 length: 13 residues. V lost 5 bases, J lost 7 bases, and 2 bases stayed unmatched. CDR3 nucleotides: TGTGCCAGCAGCAGGACTAGCGGTAATGAGCAGTTCTTC. It is translated as CASSRTSGNEQFF.

This chain uses TRBV7-2 with TRBJ1-6, with D perhaps TRBD1 (6 bases). Germline V CDR1 and CDR2: SGHTA, FQGNSA. The CDR3 runs to 15 residues. The V gene lost 5 bases and the J gene lost 7 bases, with 15 bases spanning the gap. CDR3 coding DNA: TGTGCCAGCAGCGCTAACAGGGTTCCCAATTCACCCCTCCACTTT. This translates into CASSANRVPNSPLHF.

The V gene is TRBV3-1 (or the pseudogene TRBV3-2), the J gene TRBJ2-4; 12 bases agree with TRBD2. Germline CDR1 is LGHDT and CDR2 is YNNKEL (reference sequence). This CDR3 spans 18 amino acids. The V and J ends lost 2 bases and 1 base, in that order; junction bases with no gene match: 6. CDR3 loop: CASSQRLAGVGAKNIQYF. DNA for the CDR3: TGTGCCAGCAGCCAACGACTAGCGGGAGTGGGTGCCAAAAACATTCAGTACTTC.

The chain combines TRBV5-8 with TRBJ1-4, with a weak D call TRBD1 (6 bases). Germline lookup yields CDR1 SGHTS and CDR2 YDEGEE. This CDR3 is 17 amino acids long. The V and J ends lost 0 bases and 5 bases respectively, with 17 bases between them. Here the CDR3 reads CASSLAFVRGSNEKLFF. In DNA form, the CDR3 reads TGTGCCAGCAGCTTGGCTTTTGTCAGGGGTTCCAATGAAAAACTGTTTTTT.

This sequence joins TRBV11-2 and TRBJ1-2; D remains ambiguous. V was trimmed by 6 bases and J by 5 bases, leaving 13 bases between them. This CDR3 comprises 13 residues. Germline V lookup: CDR1 SGHAT, CDR2 FQNNGV. DNA of the CDR3: TGTGCCAGCAGTCAGGACGGACTGTATGGCTACACCTTC. Encoded protein: CASSQDGLYGYTF.

This chain links TRBV20-1 with TRBJ1-5, with D unresolved. CDR3 length: 16 residues. Looked up from germline, CDR1 is DFQATT and CDR2 is SNEGSKA (reference sequence). V lost 3 bases and J 0 bases, leaving 15 bases between the germline ends. Written as DNA, the CDR3 is TGCAGTGCTAGTTCAGGCGAAATATATAGCAATCAGCCCCAGCATTTT. As protein: CSASSGEIYSNQPQHF.

The V call is TRBV7-2, the J call TRBJ2-2; 10 nucleotides match TRBD1. After removal of 3 bases from V and 1 base from J, the junction contained 5 bases not matched to a gene. The CDR3 sequence is 17 residues long. CDR1 SGHTA and CDR2 FQGNSA come from the germline V gene. The CDR3 here is CASSFNRDRGNTGELFF. The CDR3 DNA sequence: TGTGCCAGCAGCTTTAACCGGGACAGGGGGAACACCGGGGAGCTGTTTTTT.

This rearrangement joins TRBV2 to TRBJ2-1; 7 bases match TRBD1. The CDR3 totals 16 residues. J gave up 3 bases and V 6 bases, and 11 bases lay outside the gene matches. Per germline, CDR1 SNHLY and CDR2 FYNNEI. The CDR3 region is CASRGTVPKFYNEQFF. The CDR3 nucleotides read TGTGCCAGCAGGGGGACAGTCCCCAAATTCTACAATGAGCAGTTCTTC.

The rearrangement uses TRBV29-1 and TRBJ1-1; 9 bases fit TRBD1. CDR3 size: 13 residues. With 4 bases clipped from V and 5 bases from J, the junction kept 5 bases outside the gene matches. The germline CDR1 and CDR2 sequences are SQVTM and ANQGSEA. In DNA form, the CDR3 reads TGCAGCGTTGTGGGGACAGGGAGGACTGAAGCTTTCTTT. This codes for CSVVGTGRTEAFF. The whole variable domain, filled in from reference TRBV29-1 and TRBJ1-1, reads SAVISQKPSRDICQRGTSLTIQCQVDSQVTMMFWYRQQPGQSLTLIATANQGSEATYESGFVIDKFPISRPNLTFSTLTVSNMSPEDSSIYLCSVVGTGRTEAFFGQGTRLTVV.

The chain links TRBV5-6 to TRBJ2-5; 11 bases map to TRBD2. Germline CDR1 is SGHDT and CDR2 is YYEEEE. The J segment lost 5 bases and the V segment lost 1 base, leaving 1 base of the junction unmatched. This CDR3 is 14 amino acids long. The chain's CDR3 is CASSLTSGSETQYF. CDR3 nucleotide sequence: TGTGCCAGCAGCTTGACTAGCGGGAGTGAGACCCAGTACTTC.

This clone was picked up many times. The chain is built from TRBV23-1 and TRBJ1-6; tentative D call: TRBD1 (6 bases). TRBV23-1 belongs to the ORF category, with a function that is uncertain. This CDR3 has 16 residues. The V end was cut by 0 bases, the J end by 3 bases, with 9 bases between. Here the CDR3 reads CASSQSWTDYNSPLHF. The CDR3 coding sequence is TGCGCCAGCAGTCAATCGTGGACAGACTATAATTCACCCCTCCACTTT.

CDR3 sequence (DNA): TGTGCCTGGAGTGCCGCCCGGACAGGGGGAGTTCTCGGCAATCAGCCCCAGCATTTT. Residues: CAWSAARTGGVLGNQPQHF. The gene calls are TRBV30 and TRBJ1-5; 10 positions match TRBD1. The CDR3 is 19 residues long. V shed 1 base, J shed 2 bases, and the junction held 14 bases outside the gene matches. Germline V gives CDR1 GTSNPN, CDR2 SVGIG (reference sequence).

The chain has TRBV3-1 (or the pseudogene TRBV3-2) and TRBJ1-2; D not certain. The CDR3 has 16 residues. Germline-derived CDR1 and CDR2 are LGHDT and YNNKEL (reference sequence). Trimming pared 0 bases from V and 4 bases from J, leaving 15 bases between. CDR3 sequence reads: CASSQDMRGGPYGYTF. DNA for the CDR3: TGTGCCAGCAGCCAAGATATGCGAGGTGGTCCCTATGGCTACACCTTC.

The V gene is TRBV6-5, the J gene TRBJ2-7; the match to TRBD2 covers 8 bases. Germline trimming cut 6 bases from V and 5 bases from J; bases unmatched to any gene: 12. Per the germline V gene, CDR1 is MNHEY and CDR2 is SVGAGI. CDR3 size: 15 residues. The CDR3 nucleotides read TGTGCCAGCAGGGAGCCGGGACTAGTTCGTAACGAGCAGTACTTC. Amino acid sequence: CASREPGLVRNEQYF.

This clone was seen a single time. The chain employs TRBV11-2 and TRBJ2-7; D ambiguous. Germline CDR1 SGHAT, CDR2 FQNNGV. Trimming took off 1 base at V and 3 bases at J, with 4 bases between the two ends. The CDR3 sequence is 12 residues long. CDR3 sequence (DNA): TGTGCCAGCAGCTTAGGGCTCTACGAGCAGTACTTC. It specifies CASSLGLYEQYF.

The rearrangement links TRBV30 to TRBJ1-3; D uncertain. The V end lost 3 bases, the J end lost 4 bases, and 10 bases lay between the germline ends. Germline V gene sequence: CDR1 GTSNPN, CDR2 SVGIG (reference sequence). The CDR3 consists of 13 residues. CDR3 in DNA: TGTGCCTGGAGGAAAGAGGCGGGAAACACCATATATTTT. This sequence encodes CAWRKEAGNTIYF.

Written as DNA, the CDR3 is TGTGCCAGTAGTAATAGGGGAAGGTACGAGCAGTACTTC. Amino acids: CASSNRGRYEQYF. The genes are TRBV19 and TRBJ2-7, with D maybe TRBD1 (5 bases). V lost 4 bases and J lost 4, with 11 bases in between. Germline CDR1 and CDR2: LNHDA and SQIVND (reference sequence). This CDR3 region has 13 residues. The whole variable domain, filled in from reference TRBV19 and TRBJ2-7, reads DGGITQSPKYLFRKEGQNVTLSCEQNLNHDAMYWYRQDPGQGLRLIYYSQIVNDFQKGDIAEGYSVSREKKESFPLTVTSAQKNPTAFYLCASSNRGRYEQYFGPGTRLTVT.

This clone was picked up one time. The rearrangement links TRBV11-3 to TRBJ2-3, with 8 positions matching TRBD2. The J segment lost 1 base and the V segment lost 1 base, leaving 7 bases of the junction unmatched. This CDR3 is built from 17 residues. The germline V gene encodes CDR1 SGHNT and CDR2 YENEEA. This CDR3 is CASSLGGAGVGTDTQYF. The DNA of the CDR3 is TGTGCCAGCAGCTTAGGTGGAGCGGGAGTAGGCACAGATACGCAGTATTTT.

This rearrangement joins TRBV18 to TRBJ2-1; 9 bases match TRBD1. Trimming took 2 bases from V and 5 from J; bases not matched to a gene: 4. The germline V gene encodes CDR1 KGHSH and CDR2 LQKENI. This CDR3 contains 15 residues. CDR3 sequence reads: CASSPSGTGNNEQFF. Written as DNA, the CDR3 is TGTGCCAGCTCACCAAGCGGGACAGGGAACAATGAGCAGTTCTTC.

The chain couples TRBV2 to TRBJ2-7; 8 bases line up with TRBD2. Germline trimming cut 5 bases from V and 5 bases from J; bases unmatched to any gene: 11. Per the germline V gene, CDR1 is SNHLY and CDR2 is FYNNEI. This CDR3 comprises 15 residues. The CDR3 DNA reads TGTGCCAGCAGTTGGCTAGCGGGCCCTACCCACGAGCAGTACTTC. Translating it yields CASSWLAGPTHEQYF. The full variable domain, rest sourced from reference TRBV2 and TRBJ2-7, is EPEVTQTPSHQVTQMGQEVILRCVPISNHLYFYWYRQILGQKVEFLVSFYNNEISEKSEIFDDQFSVERPDGSNFTLKIRSTKLEDSAMYFCASSWLAGPTHEQYFGPGTRLTVT.

The genes are TRBV30 and TRBJ2-1; tentatively, D is TRBD1 (6 bases). This CDR3 has 14 amino acids. The V gene's germline CDR1 is GTSNPN and CDR2 SVGIG (reference sequence). V was trimmed by 1 base and J by 4 bases, leaving 11 bases between them. The chain's CDR3 is CAWSDEDSYNEQFF. CDR3 coding DNA: TGTGCCTGGAGTGACGAGGACAGTTACAATGAGCAGTTCTTC.

This sequence joins TRBV10-2 and TRBJ1-6, with TRBD1 identical over 8 bases. The J segment lost 8 bases and the V segment lost 5 bases, leaving 5 bases of the junction unmatched. The germline gives CDR1 WSHSY, CDR2 SAAADI. CDR3 size: 14 residues. The CDR3 coding sequence is TGCGCCAGCAGTCGACAGGGGATTGATTCACCCCTCCACTTT. Protein sequence: CASSRQGIDSPLHF.